The T cell receptor beta chain described here comes from a study of OX40 agonist ivuxolimab in advanced cancers. Study background: Participants could have had prior anti-PD-1, anti-PD-L1 or anti-CTLA-4 therapy, and less than 45% had some.

The germline gives CDR1 MNHEY, CDR2 SVGAGI. The CDR3 has 15 residues. The ends lost 6 bases at V and 7 bases at J; junction bases unmatched: 9. Study-level points and caveats: CD8+ T cells were the subset that, on average, had more expanded clones than CD4+. Patients with a partial response at 0.1-3.0 mg/kg had among the lowest clonal expansion.

Sequencing used immunoSEQ multiplex PCR; TCRdb keeps in-frame clones, though not all of them. The profile shows some 67,000 clones, 70% to 90% of them singletons. Exclusion of a patient followed from autoimmune disease history or systemic immunosuppression. Of note for this clone: Its antigen is not identified.

The TCR originated in an adult with an advanced solid tumor such as melanoma, head and neck, liver or kidney cancer. Sequenced material: CD4+ or CD8+ T cells sorted from blood, taken in a trial of the OX40 agonist ivuxolimab. This chain uses TRBV6-5 with TRBJ2-1; 10 bases line up with TRBD2. CDR3 protein: CASSPRPSGSNEQFF. CDR3 coding DNA: TGTGCCAGCAGCCCCCGTCCTAGCGGGAGTAATGAGCAGTTCTTC.